This passage covers 8 T cell receptor beta chains from one sample sequenced in a study of shared clonotypes between healthy human individuals. Assay: immunoSEQ multiplex PCR; the TCRdb copy retains only in-frame clones and omits some. The sample contains about 380,000 clones, 90% to 97% of which appear only once. The sequencing input was memory CD8+ T cells sorted from blood. As to subset: CD45RO+ cells pooled with CCR7-negative TemRA cells. These receptors came from a man aged 25 to 40 in good health.

The chain couples TRBV5-1 to TRBJ2-3; the D gene is possibly TRBD2 (6 bases). V was shortened by 0 bases and J by 6 bases, with 11 bases between the two germline ends. Germline assignment: CDR1 SGHRS and CDR2 YFSETQ. The CDR3 runs to 14 residues. CDR3 coding DNA: TGCGCCAGCAGCTTGGGTGGGAGGAGGGATACGCAGTATTTT. Translation gives CASSLGGRRDTQYF.

V usage is TRBV21-1 and J usage is TRBJ2-7; no DNA check was done on the table's D call, TRBD1. TRBV21-1 is noted as a pseudogene. The CDR3 spans 21 residues. This CDR3 reads CASSTRTRGKVLREDSYEQYF. CDR3 DNA sequence: TGTGCCAGCAGCACCCGGACCAGGGGCAAAGTTCTCCGGGAAGACTCCTACGAGCAGTACTTC.

The rearrangement links TRBV28 to TRBJ1-1; possibly TRBD1 for D (5 bases). Germline V gives CDR1 MDHEN, CDR2 SYDVKM. There are 12 residues in the CDR3. V lost 6 bases, J lost 7 bases, and 12 bases lay in between. CDR3 nucleotide sequence: TGTGCCAGCAGCATCCCAGGGTTTGAAGCTTTCTTT. Translation: CASSIPGFEAFF.

The chain uses TRBV5-3 and TRBJ2-1; D is possibly TRBD2 (5 bases). TRBV5-3 is recorded as an ORF, its role being uncertain. This CDR3 is 15 amino acids long. V lost 2 bases and J 0 bases, leaving 9 bases between the germline ends. Here the CDR3 reads CARSFGVFSYNEQFF. The CDR3 coding sequence is TGTGCCAGAAGCTTCGGGGTCTTCTCCTACAATGAGCAGTTCTTC.

The genes are TRBV29-1 and TRBJ2-3; 7 bases map to TRBD2. Germline V lookup: CDR1 SQVTM, CDR2 ANQGSEA. The length of the CDR3 is 15 residues. The ends lost 4 bases at V and 0 bases at J; junction bases unmatched: 7. The CDR3 loop is CSVGGGSRSTDTQYF. As DNA, the CDR3 is TGCAGCGTTGGGGGAGGGAGCCGGAGCACAGATACGCAGTATTTT.

Remarks on this clone: An end of the junction does not agree with germline; a read error may underlie this. In DNA form, the CDR3 reads TGTGCTAGCAGCAGGCGGGGCACCGGGGAGCTGTTTTTT. This gives the protein CASSRRGTGELFF. This chain links TRBV7-7 with TRBJ2-2; TRBD2 might be the D (6 bases). Germline V gives CDR1 SSHAT, CDR2 FNYEAQ (reference sequence). This CDR3 region has 13 residues. Together with reference TRBV7-7 and TRBJ2-2, the CDR3 gives the full variable domain: GAGVSQSPRYKVTKRGQDVTLRCDPISSHATLYWYQQALGQGPEFLTYFNYEAQPDKSGLPSDRFSAERPEGSISTLTIQRTEQRDSAMYRCASSRRGTGELFFGEGSRLTVL.

The chain links TRBV18 to TRBJ2-3, with TRBD2 matching 12 bases. The CDR3 has 15 residues. J was trimmed by 4 bases and V by 6 bases; bases with no gene match: 5. CDR1 and CDR2 (germline): KGHSH, LQKENI. The CDR3 coding sequence is TGTGCCAGCTCCACCGGGACTAGCGGGTCAGATACGCAGTATTTT. This encodes CASSTGTSGSDTQYF.

Worth noting for this clone: Other DNA sequences of this sample code for an identical CDR3. The chain links TRBV7-2 to TRBJ1-1, with a weak D call TRBD1 (6 bases). V was pared by 6 bases and J by 0 bases, with 11 bases between. The CDR3 length is 14 residues. Germline V gene lookup returns CDR1 SGHTA and CDR2 FQGNSA. The CDR3, as DNA: TGTGCCAGCAGTCCCAGGGGCCTGAACACTGAAGCTTTCTTT. Translated: CASSPRGLNTEAFF.